This T cell receptor beta chain is from a study of metastatic and nonmetastatic thyroid tumors. Study details: Repertoires of blood and of tissue (tumor or nodule) from malignant and benign thyroid patients were compared.

Each patient came to thyroid surgery without any prior treatment (of any kind). With MiXCR, TCRdb reprocessed the PCR reads. This table holds roughly 32,000 clones, roughly 7.1% found once. The germline CDR1 and CDR2 sequences are SGHNT and YENEEA. The CDR3 has 12 residues. The V and J ends lost 4 bases and 7 bases respectively, with 7 bases between them. This clone was detected many times. Sequencing used blood. This clonotype was obtained from a female donor with papillary thyroid cancer or a benign thyroid nodule (not recorded which). Some clones in this sample may be carry-over from other donors' samples. The chain is built from TRBV11-3 and TRBJ2-2; D remains unclear. This CDR3 reads CASSWRNGELFF. The CDR3 DNA follows: TGTGCCAGCAGCTGGCGGAACGGGGAGCTGTTTTTT.